The rows below give T cell receptor beta chains drawn from one sample of a study of blood T cell repertoires in COVID-19. Repertoires were generated with immunoSEQ multiplex PCR, while TCRdb's copy carries only in-frame clones and drops some. In the table there are about 370,000 clones, 89% of which are singletons. Sequencing was carried out using peripheral blood. The source is a woman younger than 45 with COVID-19, enrolled during active disease. The CDR3 runs from the conserved cysteine through the conserved F or W. A D gene is named only where the DNA matches it firmly. Rows give clone size only sometimes, using once, few, many, or a class for an expanded clone.

D	size	J	V	CDR3	DNA
TRBD1	NA	TRBJ2-5	TRBV12-3/TRBV12-4	CASQMTGLETQYF	TGTGCCAGCCAGATGACAGGGTTAGAGACCCAGTACTTC
TRBD2	NA	TRBJ2-3	TRBV28	CASSSMGGLAADTQYF	TGTGCCAGCAGTTCCATGGGGGGACTAGCTGCAGATACGCAGTATTTT
NA	NA	TRBJ1-2	TRBV13	CASSSADSHYGYTF	TGTGCCAGCAGCTCCGCCGACAGCCACTATGGCTACACCTTC
TRBD2	NA	TRBJ2-3	TRBV2	CATRRGTGGITDTQYF	TGTGCCACCCGGAGGGGGACGGGAGGGATCACAGATACGCAGTATTTT
NA	NA	TRBJ1-1	TRBV21-1	CASSLIGGGAENTEAFF	TGTGCCAGCAGCTTAATTGGGGGAGGAGCCGAGAACACTGAAGCTTTCTTT
TRBD1	NA	TRBJ1-1	TRBV5-6	CASRADRGLTEAFF	TGTGCCAGCAGAGCGGACAGGGGCCTCACTGAAGCTTTCTTT
TRBD1	NA	TRBJ2-5	TRBV24-1	CATSDPHRPGQTETQYF	TGTGCCACCAGTGACCCGCACCGTCCGGGACAGACGGAGACCCAGTACTTC
NA	NA	TRBJ1-2	TRBV6-5	CASSSNRNGYTF	TGTGCCAGCAGTTCGAACAGAAATGGCTACACCTTC
TRBD1	NA	TRBJ2-5	TRBV7-2	CASSRDRQETQYF	TGTGCCAGCAGCAGGGACAGACAAGAGACCCAGTACTTC
NA	NA	TRBJ2-5	TRBV28	CASSHDSQETQYF	TGTGCCAGCAGCCACGACAGCCAAGAGACCCAGTACTTC
TRBD2	NA	TRBJ2-7	TRBV9	CASSPSGGTYEQYF	TGTGCCAGCAGCCCAAGCGGGGGTACCTACGAGCAGTACTTC
TRBD2	NA	TRBJ2-5	TRBV6-5	CASRLGGWQETQYF	TGTGCCAGCCGGTTGGGGGGGTGGCAAGAGACCCAGTACTTC
TRBD1	few	TRBJ1-1	TRBV6-5	CASSSSGTANTEAFF	TGTGCCAGCAGTTCATCCGGGACAGCGAACACTGAAGCTTTCTTT
TRBD1	once	TRBJ2-5	TRBV30	CAWSHPDRRQETQYF	TGTGCCTGGAGTCACCCGGACAGGAGACAAGAGACCCAGTACTTC
NA	NA	TRBJ2-4	TRBV7-2	CASSLVGLGGPGAKNIQYF	TGTGCCAGCAGCTTAGTGGGTCTTGGAGGGCCCGGGGCCAAAAACATTCAGTACTTC